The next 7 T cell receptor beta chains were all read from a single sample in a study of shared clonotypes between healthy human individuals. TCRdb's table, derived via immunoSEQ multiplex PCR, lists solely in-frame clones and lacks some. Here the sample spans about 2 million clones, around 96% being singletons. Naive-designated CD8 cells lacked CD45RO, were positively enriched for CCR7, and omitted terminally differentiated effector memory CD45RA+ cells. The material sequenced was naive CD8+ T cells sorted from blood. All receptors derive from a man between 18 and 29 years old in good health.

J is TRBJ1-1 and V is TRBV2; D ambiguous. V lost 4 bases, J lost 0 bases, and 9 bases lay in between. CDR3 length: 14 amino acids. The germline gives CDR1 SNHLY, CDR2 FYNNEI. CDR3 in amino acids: CASSGKIMNTEAFF. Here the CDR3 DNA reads TGTGCCAGCAGTGGGAAGATAATGAACACTGAAGCTTTCTTT.

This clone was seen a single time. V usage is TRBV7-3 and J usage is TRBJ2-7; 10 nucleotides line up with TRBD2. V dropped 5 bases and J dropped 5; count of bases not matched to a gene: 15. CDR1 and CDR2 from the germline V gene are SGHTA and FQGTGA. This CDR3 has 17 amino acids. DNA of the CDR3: TGTGCCAGCAGCCCTTCTCCGAGCGGGGGGGCCGGGAACGAGCAGTACTTC. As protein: CASSPSPSGGAGNEQYF.

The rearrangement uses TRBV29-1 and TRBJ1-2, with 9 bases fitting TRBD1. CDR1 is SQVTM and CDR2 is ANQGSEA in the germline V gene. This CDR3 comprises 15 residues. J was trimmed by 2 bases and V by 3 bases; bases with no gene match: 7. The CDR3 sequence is CSVDSSDRGNYGYTF. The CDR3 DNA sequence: TGCAGCGTTGATTCCTCCGACAGGGGGAACTATGGCTACACCTTC.

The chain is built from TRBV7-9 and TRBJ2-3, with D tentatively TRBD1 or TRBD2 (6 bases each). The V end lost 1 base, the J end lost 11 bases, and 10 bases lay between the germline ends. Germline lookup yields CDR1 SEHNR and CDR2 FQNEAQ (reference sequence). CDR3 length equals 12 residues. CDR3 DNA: TGTGCCAGCAGCTTAGAAGGAGGGGGGCAGTATTTT. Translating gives CASSLEGGGQYF.

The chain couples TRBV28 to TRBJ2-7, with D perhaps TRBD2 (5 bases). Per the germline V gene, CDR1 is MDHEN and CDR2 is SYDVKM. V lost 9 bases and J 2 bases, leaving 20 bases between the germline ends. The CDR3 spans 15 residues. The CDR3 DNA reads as TGTGCCAGTTCGAAGGCGGGCGACGCCCCCTACGAGCAGTACTTC. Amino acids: CASSKAGDAPYEQYF.

In nucleotides, the CDR3 is TGTGCCAGCAGTTTGGGACTAGAGTCGAATGAGCAGTTCTTC. Translation gives CASSLGLESNEQFF. The rearrangement links TRBV27 to TRBJ2-1, with 8 bases identical to TRBD2. V gave up 3 bases and J gave up 7 bases; unmatched junction bases: 5. The CDR3 extends over 14 amino acids. CDR1 MNHEY and CDR2 SMNVEV come from the germline V gene (reference sequence).

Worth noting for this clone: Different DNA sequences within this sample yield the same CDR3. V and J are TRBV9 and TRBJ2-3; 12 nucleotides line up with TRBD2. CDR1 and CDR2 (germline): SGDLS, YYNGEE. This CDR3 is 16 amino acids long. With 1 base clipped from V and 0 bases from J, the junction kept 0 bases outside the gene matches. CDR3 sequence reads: CASSVTSGGSTDTQYF. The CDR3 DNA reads TGTGCCAGCAGCGTAACTAGCGGGGGGAGCACAGATACGCAGTATTTT.